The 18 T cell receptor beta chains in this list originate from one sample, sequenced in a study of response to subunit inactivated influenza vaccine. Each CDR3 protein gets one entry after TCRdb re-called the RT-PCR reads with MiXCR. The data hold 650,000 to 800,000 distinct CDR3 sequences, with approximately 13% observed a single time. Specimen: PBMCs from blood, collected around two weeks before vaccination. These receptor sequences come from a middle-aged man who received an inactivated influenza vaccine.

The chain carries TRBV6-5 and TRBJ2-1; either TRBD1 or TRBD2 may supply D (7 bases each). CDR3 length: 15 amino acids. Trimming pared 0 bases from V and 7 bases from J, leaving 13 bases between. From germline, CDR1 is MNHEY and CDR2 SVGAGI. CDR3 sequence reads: CASSYSWEGANEQFF. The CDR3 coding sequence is TGTGCCAGCAGTTACTCGTGGGAGGGGGCAAATGAGCAGTTCTTC.

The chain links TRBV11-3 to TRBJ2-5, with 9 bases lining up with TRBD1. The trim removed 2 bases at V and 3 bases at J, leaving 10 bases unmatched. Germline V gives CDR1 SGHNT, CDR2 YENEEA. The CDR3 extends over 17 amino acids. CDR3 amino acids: CASSLFGTGTMEETQYF. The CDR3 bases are TGTGCCAGCAGCTTATTTGGGACAGGGACGATGGAAGAGACCCAGTACTTC.

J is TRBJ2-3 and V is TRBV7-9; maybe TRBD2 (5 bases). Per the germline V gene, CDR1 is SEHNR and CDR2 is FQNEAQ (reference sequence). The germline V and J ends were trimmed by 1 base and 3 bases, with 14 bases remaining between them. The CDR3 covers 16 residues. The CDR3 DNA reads TGTGCCAGCAGCTTAGGACCGGGAATTATAACAGATACGCAGTATTTT. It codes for CASSLGPGIITDTQYF.

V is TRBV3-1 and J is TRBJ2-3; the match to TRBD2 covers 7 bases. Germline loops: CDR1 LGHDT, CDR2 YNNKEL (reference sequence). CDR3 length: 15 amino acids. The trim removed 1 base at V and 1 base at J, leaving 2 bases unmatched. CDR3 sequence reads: CASSQALAGTDTQYF. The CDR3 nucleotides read TGTGCCAGCAGCCAAGCCCTAGCGGGCACAGATACGCAGTATTTT.

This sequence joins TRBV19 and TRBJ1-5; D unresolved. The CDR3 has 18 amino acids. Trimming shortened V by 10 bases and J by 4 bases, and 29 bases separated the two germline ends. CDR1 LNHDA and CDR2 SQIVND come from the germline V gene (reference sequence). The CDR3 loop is CATKHGLGQASGNQPQHF. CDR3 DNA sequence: TGTGCCACTAAGCATGGCCTTGGGCAGGCGAGTGGAAATCAGCCCCAGCATTTT.

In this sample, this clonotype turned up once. The CDR3 region has the DNA TGTGCCAGCGGCCCGGGTGTGAATGAGCAGTTCTTC. As protein: CASGPGVNEQFF. The chain recombines TRBV5-4 with TRBJ2-1; D is uncertain. V was clipped by 7 bases and J by 7 bases, with 12 bases between them. The CDR3 spans 12 residues. Germline CDR1 SGHNT, CDR2 YYREEE (reference sequence).

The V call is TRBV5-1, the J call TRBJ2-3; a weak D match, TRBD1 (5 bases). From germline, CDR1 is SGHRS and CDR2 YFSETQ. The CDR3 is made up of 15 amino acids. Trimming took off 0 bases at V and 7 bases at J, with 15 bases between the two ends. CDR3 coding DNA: TGCGCCAGCAGCTTGGAGCAGGGCCAACGGCATACGCAGTATTTT. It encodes CASSLEQGQRHTQYF.

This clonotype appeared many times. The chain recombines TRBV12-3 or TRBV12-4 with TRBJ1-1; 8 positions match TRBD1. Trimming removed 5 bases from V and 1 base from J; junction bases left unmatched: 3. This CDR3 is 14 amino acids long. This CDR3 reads CASSLTGANTEAFF. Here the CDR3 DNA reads TGTGCCAGCAGTCTGACAGGGGCGAACACTGAAGCTTTCTTT.

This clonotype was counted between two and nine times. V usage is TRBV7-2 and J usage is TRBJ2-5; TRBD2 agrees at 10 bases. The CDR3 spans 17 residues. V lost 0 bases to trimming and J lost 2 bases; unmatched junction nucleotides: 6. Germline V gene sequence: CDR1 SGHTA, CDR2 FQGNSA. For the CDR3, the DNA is TGTGCCAGCAGCTTAGCACGCCGAGCGGGGGGGCAAGAGACCCAGTACTTC. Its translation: CASSLARRAGGQETQYF.

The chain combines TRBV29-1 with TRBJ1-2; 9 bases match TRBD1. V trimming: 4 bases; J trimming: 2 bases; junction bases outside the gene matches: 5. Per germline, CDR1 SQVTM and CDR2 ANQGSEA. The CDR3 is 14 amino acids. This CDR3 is CSVVTGTGNYGYTF. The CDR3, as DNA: TGCAGCGTTGTTACCGGGACAGGGAACTATGGCTACACCTTC.

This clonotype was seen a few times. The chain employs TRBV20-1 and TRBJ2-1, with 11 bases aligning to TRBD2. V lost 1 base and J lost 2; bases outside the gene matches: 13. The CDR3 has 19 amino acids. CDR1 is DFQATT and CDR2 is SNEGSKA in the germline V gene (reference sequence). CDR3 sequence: CSARGGRASGRSTYNEQFF. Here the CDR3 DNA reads TGCAGTGCTAGAGGGGGAAGGGCTAGCGGGAGGTCTACCTACAATGAGCAGTTCTTC.

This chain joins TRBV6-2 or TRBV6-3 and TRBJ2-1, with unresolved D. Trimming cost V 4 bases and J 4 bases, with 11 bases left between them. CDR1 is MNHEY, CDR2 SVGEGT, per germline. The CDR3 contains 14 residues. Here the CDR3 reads CASSSPTPYNEQFF. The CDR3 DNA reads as TGTGCCAGCAGTTCCCCGACTCCGTACAATGAGCAGTTCTTC.

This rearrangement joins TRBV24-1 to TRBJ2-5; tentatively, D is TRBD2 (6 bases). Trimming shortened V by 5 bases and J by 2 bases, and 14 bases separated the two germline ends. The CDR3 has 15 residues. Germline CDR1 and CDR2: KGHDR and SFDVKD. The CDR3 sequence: CATSGGEDPQETQYF. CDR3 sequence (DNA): TGTGCCACCAGTGGGGGGGAGGACCCTCAAGAGACCCAGTACTTC.

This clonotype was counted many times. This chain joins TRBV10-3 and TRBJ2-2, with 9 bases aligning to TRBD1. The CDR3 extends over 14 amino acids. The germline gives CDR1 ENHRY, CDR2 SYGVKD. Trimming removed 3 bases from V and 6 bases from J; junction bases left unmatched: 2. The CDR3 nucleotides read TGTGCCATCAGTGATTGGACAGGGGCCGGGGAGCTGTTTTTT. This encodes CAISDWTGAGELFF.

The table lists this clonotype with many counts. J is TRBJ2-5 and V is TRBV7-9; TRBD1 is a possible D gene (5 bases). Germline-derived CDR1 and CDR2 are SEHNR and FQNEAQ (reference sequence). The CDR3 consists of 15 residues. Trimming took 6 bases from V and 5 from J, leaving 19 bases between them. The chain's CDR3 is CASRPPQGLGETQYF. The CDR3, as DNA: TGTGCCAGCAGGCCTCCCCAGGGATTGGGGGAGACCCAGTACTTC.

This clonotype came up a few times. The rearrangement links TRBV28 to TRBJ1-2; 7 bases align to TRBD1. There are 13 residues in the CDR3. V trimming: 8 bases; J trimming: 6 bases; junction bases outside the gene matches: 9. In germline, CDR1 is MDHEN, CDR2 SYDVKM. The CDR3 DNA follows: TGTGCCAGCCTAGGGAGGGGGCACGATGGCTACACCTTC. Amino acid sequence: CASLGRGHDGYTF.

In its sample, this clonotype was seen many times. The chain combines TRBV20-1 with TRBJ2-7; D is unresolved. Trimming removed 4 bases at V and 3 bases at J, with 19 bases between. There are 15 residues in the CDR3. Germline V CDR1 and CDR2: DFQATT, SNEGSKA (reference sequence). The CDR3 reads CSANTYKNSYYEQYF. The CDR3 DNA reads TGCAGTGCTAATACTTACAAGAATTCCTACTACGAGCAGTACTTC.

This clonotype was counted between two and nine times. CDR3 loop: CASSEYGRGQDYGYTF. CDR3 nucleotide sequence: TGTGCCAGCAGTGAATACGGAAGGGGTCAAGACTATGGCTACACCTTC. The chain recombines TRBV6-1 with TRBJ1-2; a weak D match, TRBD1 (5 bases). Germline CDR1 is MNHNS and CDR2 is SASEGT. CDR3 length: 16 residues. V lost 2 bases and J lost 3, with 16 bases in between.